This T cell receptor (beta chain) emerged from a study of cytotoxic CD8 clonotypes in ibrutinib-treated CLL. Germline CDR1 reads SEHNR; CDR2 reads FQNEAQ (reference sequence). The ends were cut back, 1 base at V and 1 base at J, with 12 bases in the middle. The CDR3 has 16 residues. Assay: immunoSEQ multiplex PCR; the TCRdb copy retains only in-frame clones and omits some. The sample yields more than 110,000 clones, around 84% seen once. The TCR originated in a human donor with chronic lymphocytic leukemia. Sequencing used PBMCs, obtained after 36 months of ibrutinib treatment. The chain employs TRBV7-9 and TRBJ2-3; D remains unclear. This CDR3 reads CASSLGGLPGTDTQYF. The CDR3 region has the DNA TGTGCCAGCAGCTTAGGGGGTCTACCTGGCACAGATACGCAGTATTTT. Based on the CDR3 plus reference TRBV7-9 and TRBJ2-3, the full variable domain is DTGVSQNPRHKITKRGQNVTFRCDPISEHNRLYWYRQTLGQGPEFLTYFQNEAQLEKSRLLSDRFSAERPKGSFSTLEIQRTEQGDSAMYLCASSLGGLPGTDTQYFGPGTRLTVL.